This T cell receptor beta chain was found in a study of control samples from healthy donors and cancer patients. The repertoire was sequenced with immunoSEQ multiplex PCR; TCRdb's copy has only in-frame clones and lacks some. The table lists tens of thousands of clones, around nine tenths of them singletons. The V end lost 5 bases, the J end lost 8 bases, and 21 bases lay between the germline ends. The germline gives CDR1 LNHDA, CDR2 SQIVND (reference sequence). There are 15 residues in the CDR3. Sequenced input: blood. This chain links TRBV19 with TRBJ1-2; D is perhaps TRBD1 (6 bases). The clonotype originates from a man in his fifties or sixties in good health. CDR3: CASSSTSTGSVGYTF. Written as DNA, the CDR3 is TGTGCCAGTAGTTCTACGTCGACAGGTTCGGTCGGCTACACCTTC.